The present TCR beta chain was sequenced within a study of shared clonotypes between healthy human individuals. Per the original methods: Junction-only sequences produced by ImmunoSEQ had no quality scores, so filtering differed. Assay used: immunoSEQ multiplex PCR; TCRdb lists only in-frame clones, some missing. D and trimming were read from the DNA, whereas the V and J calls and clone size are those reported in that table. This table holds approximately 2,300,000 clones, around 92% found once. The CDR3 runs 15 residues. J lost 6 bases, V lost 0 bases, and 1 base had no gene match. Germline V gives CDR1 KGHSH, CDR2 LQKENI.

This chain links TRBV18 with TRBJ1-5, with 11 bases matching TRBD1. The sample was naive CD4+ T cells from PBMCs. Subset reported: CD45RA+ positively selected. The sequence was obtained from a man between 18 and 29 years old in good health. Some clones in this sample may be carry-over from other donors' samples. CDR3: CASSPPGTGGQPQHF. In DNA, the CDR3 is TGTGCCAGCTCACCACCAGGGACAGGGGGTCAGCCCCAGCATTTT.